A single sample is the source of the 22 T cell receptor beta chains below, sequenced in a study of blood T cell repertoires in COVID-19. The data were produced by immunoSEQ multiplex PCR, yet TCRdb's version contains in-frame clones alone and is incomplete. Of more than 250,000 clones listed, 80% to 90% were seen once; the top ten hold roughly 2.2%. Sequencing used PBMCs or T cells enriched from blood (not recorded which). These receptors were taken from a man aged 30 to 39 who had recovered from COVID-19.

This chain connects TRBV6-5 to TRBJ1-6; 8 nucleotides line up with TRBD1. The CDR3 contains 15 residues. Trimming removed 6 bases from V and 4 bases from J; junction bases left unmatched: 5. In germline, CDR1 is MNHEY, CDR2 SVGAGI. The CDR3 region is CASRRTGIYNSPLHF. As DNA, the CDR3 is TGTGCCAGCAGAAGGACAGGGATTTATAATTCACCCCTCCACTTT.

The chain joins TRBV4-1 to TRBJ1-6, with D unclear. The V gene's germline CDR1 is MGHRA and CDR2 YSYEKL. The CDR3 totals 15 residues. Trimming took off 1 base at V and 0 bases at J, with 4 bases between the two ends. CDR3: CASSQASSYNSPLHF. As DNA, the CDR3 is TGCGCCAGCAGCCAAGCTAGCTCCTATAATTCACCCCTCCACTTT.

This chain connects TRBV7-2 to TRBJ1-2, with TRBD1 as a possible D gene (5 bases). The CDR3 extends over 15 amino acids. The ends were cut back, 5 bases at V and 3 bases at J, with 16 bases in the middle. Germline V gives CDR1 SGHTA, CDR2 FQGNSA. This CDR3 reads CASSRYHDSDYGYTF. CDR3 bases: TGTGCCAGCAGCAGGTATCACGACAGCGACTATGGCTACACCTTC. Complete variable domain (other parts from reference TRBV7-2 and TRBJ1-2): GAGVSQSPSNKVTEKGKDVELRCDPISGHTALYWYRQSLGQGLEFLIYFQGNSAPDKSGLPSDRFSAERTGGSVSTLTIQRTQQEDSAVYLCASSRYHDSDYGYTFGSGTRLTVV.

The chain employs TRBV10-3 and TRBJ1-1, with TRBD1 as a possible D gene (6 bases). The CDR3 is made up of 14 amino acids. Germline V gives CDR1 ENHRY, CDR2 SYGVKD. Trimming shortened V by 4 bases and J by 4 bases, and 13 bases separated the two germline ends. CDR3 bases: TGTGCCATCAGTGCAGGCCAGGGGATCACTGAAGCTTTCTTT. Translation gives CAISAGQGITEAFF.

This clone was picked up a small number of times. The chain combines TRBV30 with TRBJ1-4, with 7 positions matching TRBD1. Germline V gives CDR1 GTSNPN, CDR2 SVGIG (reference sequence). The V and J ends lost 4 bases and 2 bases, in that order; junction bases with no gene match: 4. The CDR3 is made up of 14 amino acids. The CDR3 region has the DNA TGTGCCTGGACCGGAGGGGGCACTAATGAAAAACTGTTTTTT. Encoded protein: CAWTGGGTNEKLFF. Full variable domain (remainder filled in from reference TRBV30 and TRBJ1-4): SQTIHQWPATLVQPVGSPLSLECTVEGTSNPNLYWYRQAAGRGLQLLFYSVGIGQISSEVPQNLSASRPQDRQFILSSKKLLLSDSGFYLCAWTGGGTNEKLFFGSGTQLSVL.

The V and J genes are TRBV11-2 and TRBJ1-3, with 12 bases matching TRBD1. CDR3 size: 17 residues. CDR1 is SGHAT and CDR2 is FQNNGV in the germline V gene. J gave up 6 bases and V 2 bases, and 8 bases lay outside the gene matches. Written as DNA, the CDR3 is TGTGCCAGCAGCTTAAATCCCGGGACAGGGGGCTCAAACACCATATATTTT. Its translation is CASSLNPGTGGSNTIYF.

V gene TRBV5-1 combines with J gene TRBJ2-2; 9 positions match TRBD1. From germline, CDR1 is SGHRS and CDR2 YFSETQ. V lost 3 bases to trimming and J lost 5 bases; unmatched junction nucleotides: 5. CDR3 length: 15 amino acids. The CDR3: CASSWGQGGTGELFF. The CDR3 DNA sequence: TGCGCCAGCAGCTGGGGACAGGGAGGTACCGGGGAGCTGTTTTTT.

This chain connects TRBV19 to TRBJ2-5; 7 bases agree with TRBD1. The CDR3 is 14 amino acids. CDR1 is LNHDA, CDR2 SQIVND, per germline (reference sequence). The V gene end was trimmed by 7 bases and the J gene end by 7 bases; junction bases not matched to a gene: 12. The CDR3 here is CASNPGTAPSTQYF. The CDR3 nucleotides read TGTGCCAGTAACCCCGGGACAGCCCCATCGACCCAGTACTTC.

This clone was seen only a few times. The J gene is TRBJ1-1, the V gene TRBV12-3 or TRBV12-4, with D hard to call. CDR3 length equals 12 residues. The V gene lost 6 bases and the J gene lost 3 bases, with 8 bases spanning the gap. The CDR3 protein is CASSPQDTEAFF. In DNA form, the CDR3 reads TGTGCCAGCAGCCCCCAGGACACTGAAGCTTTCTTT.

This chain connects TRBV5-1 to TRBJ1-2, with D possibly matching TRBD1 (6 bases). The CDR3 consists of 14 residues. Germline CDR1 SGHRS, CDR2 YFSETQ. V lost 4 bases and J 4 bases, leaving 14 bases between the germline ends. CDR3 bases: TGCGCCAGCAGCGAGAGGGGGTCGGGCTATGGCTACACCTTC. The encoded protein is CASSERGSGYGYTF.

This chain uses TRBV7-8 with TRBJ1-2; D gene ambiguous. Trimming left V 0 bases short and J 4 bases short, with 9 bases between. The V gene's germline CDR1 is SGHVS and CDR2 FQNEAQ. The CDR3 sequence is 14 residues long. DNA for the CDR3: TGTGCCAGCAGCTTAGCGGGCAGCCCCTATGGCTACACCTTC. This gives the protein CASSLAGSPYGYTF.

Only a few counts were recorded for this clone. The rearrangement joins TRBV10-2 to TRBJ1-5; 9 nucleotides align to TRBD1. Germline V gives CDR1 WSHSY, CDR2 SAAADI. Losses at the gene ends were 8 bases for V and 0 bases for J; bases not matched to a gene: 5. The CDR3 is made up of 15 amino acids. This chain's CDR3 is CASVRDRASNQPQHF. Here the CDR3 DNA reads TGCGCCAGCGTAAGGGACAGGGCTAGCAATCAGCCCCAGCATTTT.

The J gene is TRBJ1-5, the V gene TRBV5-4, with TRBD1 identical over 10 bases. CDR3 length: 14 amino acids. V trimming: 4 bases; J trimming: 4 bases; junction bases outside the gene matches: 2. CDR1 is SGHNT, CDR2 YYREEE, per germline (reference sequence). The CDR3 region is CASSTDRGNQPQHF. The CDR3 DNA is TGTGCCAGCAGCACGGACAGGGGGAATCAGCCCCAGCATTTT.

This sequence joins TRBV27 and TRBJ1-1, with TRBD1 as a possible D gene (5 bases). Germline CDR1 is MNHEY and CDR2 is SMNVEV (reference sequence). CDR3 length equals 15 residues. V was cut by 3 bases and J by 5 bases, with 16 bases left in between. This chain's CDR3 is CASSFGTSGGTEAFF. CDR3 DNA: TGTGCCAGCAGTTTCGGGACTTCGGGAGGGACTGAAGCTTTCTTT.

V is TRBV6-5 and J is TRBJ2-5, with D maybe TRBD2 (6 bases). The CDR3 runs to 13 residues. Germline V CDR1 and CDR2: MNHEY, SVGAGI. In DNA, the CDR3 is TGTGCGGGAGGAGGGTCTTATCTGGAGACCCAGTACTTC. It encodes CAGGGSYLETQYF.

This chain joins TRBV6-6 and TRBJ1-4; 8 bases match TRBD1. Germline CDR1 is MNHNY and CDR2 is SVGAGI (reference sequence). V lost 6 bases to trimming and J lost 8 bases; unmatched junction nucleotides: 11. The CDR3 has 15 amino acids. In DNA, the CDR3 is TGTGCCAGCAGCCACGACAGGGGCCGTAGCGAAAAACTGTTTTTT. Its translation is CASSHDRGRSEKLFF.

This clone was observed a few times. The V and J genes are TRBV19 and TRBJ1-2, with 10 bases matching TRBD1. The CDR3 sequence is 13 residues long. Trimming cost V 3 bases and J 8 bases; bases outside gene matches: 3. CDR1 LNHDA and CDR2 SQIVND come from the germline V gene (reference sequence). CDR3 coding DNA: TGTGCCAGTAGTATGGGACAGGGGATAGGCTACACCTTC. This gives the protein CASSMGQGIGYTF.

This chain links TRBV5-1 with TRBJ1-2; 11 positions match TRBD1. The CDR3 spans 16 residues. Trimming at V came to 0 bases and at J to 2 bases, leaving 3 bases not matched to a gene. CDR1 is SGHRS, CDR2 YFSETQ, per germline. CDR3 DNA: TGCGCCAGCAGCTTGGTACGGGACAGGGGGAACTATGGCTACACCTTC. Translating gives CASSLVRDRGNYGYTF.

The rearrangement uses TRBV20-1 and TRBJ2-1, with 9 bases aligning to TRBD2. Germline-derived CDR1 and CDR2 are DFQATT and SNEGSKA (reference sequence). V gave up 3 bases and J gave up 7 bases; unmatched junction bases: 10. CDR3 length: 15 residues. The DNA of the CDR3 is TGCAGTGCTAGTGCCGGGCGGGGGGGCCCGAATGAGCAGTTCTTC. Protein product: CSASAGRGGPNEQFF.

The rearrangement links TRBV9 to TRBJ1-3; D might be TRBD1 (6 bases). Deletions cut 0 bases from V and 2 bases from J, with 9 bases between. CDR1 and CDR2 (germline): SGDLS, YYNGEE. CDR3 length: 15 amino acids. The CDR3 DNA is TGTGCCAGCAGCGTAGCAGGGGAGCCTGGAAACACCATATATTTT. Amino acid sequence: CASSVAGEPGNTIYF.

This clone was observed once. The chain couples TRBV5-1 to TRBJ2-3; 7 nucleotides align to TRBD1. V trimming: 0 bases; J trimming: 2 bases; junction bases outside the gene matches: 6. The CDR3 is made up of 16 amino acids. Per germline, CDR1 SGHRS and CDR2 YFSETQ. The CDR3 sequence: CASSLGGTEVTDTQYF. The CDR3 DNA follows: TGCGCCAGCAGCTTGGGGGGGACAGAAGTCACAGATACGCAGTATTTT.

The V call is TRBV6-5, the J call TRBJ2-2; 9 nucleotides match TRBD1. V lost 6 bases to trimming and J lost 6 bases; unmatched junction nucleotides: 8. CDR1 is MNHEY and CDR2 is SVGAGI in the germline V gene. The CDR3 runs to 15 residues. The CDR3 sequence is CASRDRGGVAGELFF. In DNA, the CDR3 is TGTGCCAGCAGGGACAGGGGTGGGGTTGCCGGGGAGCTGTTTTTT.